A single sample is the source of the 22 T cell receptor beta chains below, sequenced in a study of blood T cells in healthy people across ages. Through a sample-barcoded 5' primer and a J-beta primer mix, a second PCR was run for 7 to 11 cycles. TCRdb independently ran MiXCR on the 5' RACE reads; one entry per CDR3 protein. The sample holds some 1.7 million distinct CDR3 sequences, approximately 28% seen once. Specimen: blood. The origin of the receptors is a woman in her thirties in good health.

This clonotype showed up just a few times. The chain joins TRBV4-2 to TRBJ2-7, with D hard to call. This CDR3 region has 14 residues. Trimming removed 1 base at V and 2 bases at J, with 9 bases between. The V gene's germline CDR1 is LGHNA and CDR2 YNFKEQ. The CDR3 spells CASSQVTETYEQYF. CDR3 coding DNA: TGTGCCAGCAGCCAAGTCACGGAGACCTACGAGCAGTACTTC.

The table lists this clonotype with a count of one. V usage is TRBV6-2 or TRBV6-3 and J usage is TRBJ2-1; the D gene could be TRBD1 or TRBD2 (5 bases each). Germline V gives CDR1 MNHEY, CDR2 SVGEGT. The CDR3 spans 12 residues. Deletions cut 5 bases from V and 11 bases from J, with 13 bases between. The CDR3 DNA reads TGTGCCAGCAGTGCCGGGACGTCCCAGCAGTTCTTC. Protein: CASSAGTSQQFF.

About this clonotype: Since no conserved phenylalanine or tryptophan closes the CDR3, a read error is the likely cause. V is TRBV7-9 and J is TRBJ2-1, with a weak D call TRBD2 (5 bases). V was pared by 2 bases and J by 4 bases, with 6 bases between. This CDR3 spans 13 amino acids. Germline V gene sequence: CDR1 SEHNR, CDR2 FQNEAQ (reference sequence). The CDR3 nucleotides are TGTGCCAGCAGCTTACGAGGGTACAATGAGCAGTTCGTC. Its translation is CASSLRGYNEQFV.

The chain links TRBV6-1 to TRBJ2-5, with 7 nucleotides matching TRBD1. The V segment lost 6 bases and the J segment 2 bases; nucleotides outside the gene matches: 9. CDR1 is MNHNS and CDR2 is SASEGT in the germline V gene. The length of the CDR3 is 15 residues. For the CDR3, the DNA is TGTGCCAGCAGCGCCGGGACAGTAAAACAAGAGACCCAGTACTTC. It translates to CASSAGTVKQETQYF.

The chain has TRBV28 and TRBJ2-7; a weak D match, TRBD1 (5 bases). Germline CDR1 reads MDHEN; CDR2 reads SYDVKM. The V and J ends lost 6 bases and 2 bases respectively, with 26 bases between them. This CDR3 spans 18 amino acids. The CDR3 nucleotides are TGTGCCAGCAGCTTCCCGAACATACAATCAGGGATCCCCTACGAGCAGTACTTC. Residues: CASSFPNIQSGIPYEQYF.

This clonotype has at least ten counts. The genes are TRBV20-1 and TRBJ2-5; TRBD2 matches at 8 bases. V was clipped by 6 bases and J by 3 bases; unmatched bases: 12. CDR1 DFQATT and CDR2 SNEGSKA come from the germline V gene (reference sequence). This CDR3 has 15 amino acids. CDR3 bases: TGCAGTGCCTACATTCCGGGACTAGGGGAAGAGACCCAGTACTTC. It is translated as CSAYIPGLGEETQYF.

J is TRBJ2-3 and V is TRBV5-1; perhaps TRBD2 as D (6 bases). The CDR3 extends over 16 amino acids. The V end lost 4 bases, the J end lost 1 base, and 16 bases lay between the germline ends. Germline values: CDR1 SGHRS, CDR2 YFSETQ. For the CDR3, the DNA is TGCGCCAGCAGCCCCGGGACTGCCAGTGGCACAGATACGCAGTATTTT. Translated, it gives CASSPGTASGTDTQYF.

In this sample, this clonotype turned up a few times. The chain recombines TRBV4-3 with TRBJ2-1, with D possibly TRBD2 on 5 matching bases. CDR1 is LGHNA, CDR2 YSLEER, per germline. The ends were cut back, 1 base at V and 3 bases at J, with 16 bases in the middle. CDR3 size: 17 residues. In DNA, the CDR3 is TGCGCCAGCAGCCAAGTTATCGGAGGAGGTTACTACAATGAGCAGTTCTTC. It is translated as CASSQVIGGGYYNEQFF.

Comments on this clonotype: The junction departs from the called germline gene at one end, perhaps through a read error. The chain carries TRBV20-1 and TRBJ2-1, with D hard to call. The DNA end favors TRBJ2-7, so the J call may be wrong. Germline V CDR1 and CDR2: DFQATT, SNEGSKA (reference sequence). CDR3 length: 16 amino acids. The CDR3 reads CSARDRGRSSYNEQYF. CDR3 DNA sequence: TGCAGTGCTCGAGATCGCGGCCGCAGCTCCTACAATGAGCAGTACTTC.

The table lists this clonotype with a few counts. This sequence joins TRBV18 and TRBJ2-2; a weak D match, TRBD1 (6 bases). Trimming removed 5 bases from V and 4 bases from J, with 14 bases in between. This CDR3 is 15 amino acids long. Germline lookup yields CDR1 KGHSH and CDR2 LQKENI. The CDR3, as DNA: TGTGCCAGCTCATCCGTCACAGGGTTCACCGGGGAGCTGTTTTTT. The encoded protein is CASSSVTGFTGELFF.

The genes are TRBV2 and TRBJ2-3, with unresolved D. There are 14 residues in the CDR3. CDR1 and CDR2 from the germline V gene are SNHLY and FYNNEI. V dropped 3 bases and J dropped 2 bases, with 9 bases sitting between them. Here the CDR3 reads CASSDQMDTDTQYF. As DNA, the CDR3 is TGTGCCAGCAGTGACCAGATGGACACAGATACGCAGTATTTT.

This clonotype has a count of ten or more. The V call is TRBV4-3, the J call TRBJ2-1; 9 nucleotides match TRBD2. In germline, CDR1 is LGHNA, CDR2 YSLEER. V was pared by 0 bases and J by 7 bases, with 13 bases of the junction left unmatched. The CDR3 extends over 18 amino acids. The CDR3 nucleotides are TGCGCCAGCAGCCAAGATCCCCTAGCGGGAACTAATCTAAATGAGCAGTTCTTC. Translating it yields CASSQDPLAGTNLNEQFF.

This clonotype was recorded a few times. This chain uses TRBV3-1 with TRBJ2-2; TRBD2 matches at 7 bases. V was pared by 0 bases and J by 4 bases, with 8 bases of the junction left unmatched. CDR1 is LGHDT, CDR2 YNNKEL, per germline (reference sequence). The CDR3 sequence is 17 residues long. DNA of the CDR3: TGTGCCAGCAGCCAAGAAGGCGGGAGTTGGGGCACCGGGGAGCTGTTTTTT. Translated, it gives CASSQEGGSWGTGELFF.

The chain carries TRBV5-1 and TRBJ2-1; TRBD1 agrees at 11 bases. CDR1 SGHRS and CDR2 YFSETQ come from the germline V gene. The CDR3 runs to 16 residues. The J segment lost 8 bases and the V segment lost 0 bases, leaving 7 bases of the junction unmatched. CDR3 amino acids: CASSLGPGQGADEQFF. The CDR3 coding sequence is TGCGCCAGCAGCTTGGGACCCGGACAGGGGGCCGATGAGCAGTTCTTC.

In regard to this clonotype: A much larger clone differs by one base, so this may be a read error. This CDR3 is CASSGVGLISHNEQFF. In nucleotides, the CDR3 is TGTGCCAGCAGCGGCGTGGGGCTCATCTCCCACAATGAGCAGTTCTTC. The rearrangement joins TRBV7-9 to TRBJ2-1; D perhaps matches TRBD1 (5 bases). There are 16 residues in the CDR3. In germline, CDR1 is SEHNR, CDR2 FQNEAQ (reference sequence).

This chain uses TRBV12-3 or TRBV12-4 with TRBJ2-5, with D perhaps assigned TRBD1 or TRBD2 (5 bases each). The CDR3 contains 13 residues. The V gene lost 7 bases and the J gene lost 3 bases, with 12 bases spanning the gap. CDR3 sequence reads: CASTRDRKETQYF. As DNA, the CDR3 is TGTGCCAGCACCAGGGACCGTAAAGAGACCCAGTACTTC.

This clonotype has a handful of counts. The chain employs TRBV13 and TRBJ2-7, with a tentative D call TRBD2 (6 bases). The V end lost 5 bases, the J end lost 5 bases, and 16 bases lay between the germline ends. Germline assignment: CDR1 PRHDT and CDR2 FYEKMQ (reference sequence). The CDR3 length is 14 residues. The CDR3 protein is CASSPRLEINEQYF. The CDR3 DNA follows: TGTGCCAGCAGCCCCCGACTAGAGATTAACGAGCAGTACTTC.

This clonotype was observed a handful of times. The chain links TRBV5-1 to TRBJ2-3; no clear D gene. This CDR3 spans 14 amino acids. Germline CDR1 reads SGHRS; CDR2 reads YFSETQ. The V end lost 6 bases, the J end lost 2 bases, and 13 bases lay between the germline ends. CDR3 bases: TGCGCCAGCAAGGAGACACGGAACACAGATACGCAGTATTTT. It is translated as CASKETRNTDTQYF.

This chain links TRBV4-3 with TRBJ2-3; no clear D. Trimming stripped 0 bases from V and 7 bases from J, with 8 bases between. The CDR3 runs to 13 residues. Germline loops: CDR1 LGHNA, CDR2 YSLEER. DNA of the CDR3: TGCGCCAGCAGCCAAGATCTACGGAATACGCAGTATTTT. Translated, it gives CASSQDLRNTQYF.

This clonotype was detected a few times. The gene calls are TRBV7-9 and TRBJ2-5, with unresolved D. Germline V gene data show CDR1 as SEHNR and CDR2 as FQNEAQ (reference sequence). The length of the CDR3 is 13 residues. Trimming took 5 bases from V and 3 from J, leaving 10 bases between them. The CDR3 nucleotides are TGTGCCAGCAGCCCGTGGGATGAAGAGACCCAGTACTTC. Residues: CASSPWDEETQYF.

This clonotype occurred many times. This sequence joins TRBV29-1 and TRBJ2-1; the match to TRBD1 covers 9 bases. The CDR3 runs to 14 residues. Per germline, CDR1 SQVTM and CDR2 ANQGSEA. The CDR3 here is CSVRGTGPYNEQFF. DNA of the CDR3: TGCAGTGTAAGAGGGACAGGGCCCTACAATGAGCAGTTCTTC.

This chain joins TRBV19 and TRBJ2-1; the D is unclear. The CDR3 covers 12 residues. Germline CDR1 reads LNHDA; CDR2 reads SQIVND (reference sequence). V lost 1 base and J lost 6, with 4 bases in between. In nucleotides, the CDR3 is TGTGCCAGTAGTATAGCCGTCAATGAGCAGTTCTTC. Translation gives CASSIAVNEQFF.